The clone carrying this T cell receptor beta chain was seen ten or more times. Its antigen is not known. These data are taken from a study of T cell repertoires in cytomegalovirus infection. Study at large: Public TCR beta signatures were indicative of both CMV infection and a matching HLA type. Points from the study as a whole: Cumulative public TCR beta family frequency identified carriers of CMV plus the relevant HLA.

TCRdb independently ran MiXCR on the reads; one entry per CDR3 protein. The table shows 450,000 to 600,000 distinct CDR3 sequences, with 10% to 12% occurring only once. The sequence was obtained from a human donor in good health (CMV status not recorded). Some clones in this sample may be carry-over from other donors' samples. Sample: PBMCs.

The CDR3 region is CASSDVQGATNEKLFF. CDR3 DNA sequence: TGTGCCAGCAGTGACGTACAGGGGGCAACTAATGAAAAACTGTTTTTT. The chain uses TRBV6-1 and TRBJ1-4; TRBD1 matches 8 bases. Looked up from germline, CDR1 is MNHNS and CDR2 is SASEGT. Unmatched junction bases numbered 3, after V lost 3 bases and J lost 0 bases. The CDR3 sequence is 16 residues long.